The rows below give T cell receptor beta chains drawn from one sample of a study of control samples from healthy donors and cancer patients. The protocol was immunoSEQ multiplex PCR, while the TCRdb copy is restricted to in-frame clones and leaves out a portion. This table holds over 200,000 clones, 82% found once. The sequenced sample was PBMCs. The receptor set was obtained from a woman aged 60-70 years with lung cancer. CDR3s include the opening cysteine and the closing phenylalanine or tryptophan.

J gene | V gene | CDR3 protein
TRBJ1-6 | TRBV27 | CASRALRDSPLHF
TRBJ2-3 | TRBV30 | CAWRRDSTDTQYF
TRBJ1-1 | TRBV6-4 | CASIVKGLGTEAFF
TRBJ2-4 | TRBV20-1 | CSASAILAKNIQYF
TRBJ2-7 | TRBV9 | CASSAREGGGDEQYF
TRBJ1-1 | TRBV7-9 | CASSLSQGSNTEAFF
TRBJ2-3 | TRBV27 | CASSSTGGPDTQYF
TRBJ2-1 | TRBV13 | CASSRRVDSYNEQFF
TRBJ1-5 | TRBV4-1 | CASSQGEGNQPQHF
TRBJ2-3 | TRBV7-3 | CASSFRGTGTADTQYF
TRBJ2-1 | TRBV3-1/TRBV3-2 | CASSPGLAGDTEQFF
TRBJ2-1 | TRBV6-5 | CASSYEGQGYNEQFF
TRBJ2-7 | TRBV29-1 | CSAGGASGGPKAYEQYF
TRBJ2-1 | TRBV5-8 | CASSWTSGRVWGNEQFF
TRBJ1-5 | TRBV19 | CASSRSDLRRVEPQHF
TRBJ2-7 | TRBV18 | CASSPYRVSEQYF
TRBJ1-4 | TRBV5-1 | CASSLSAQGNEKLFF
TRBJ2-7 | TRBV27 | CASSSLPQGQLYEQYF
TRBJ2-7 | TRBV5-1 | CASSLTSGSYEQYF
TRBJ2-3 | TRBV6-6 | CASSPRSDTQYF
TRBJ2-3 | TRBV9 | CASSVGIITSTDTQYF
TRBJ2-1 | TRBV19 | CASSGQLFNEQFF
TRBJ1-2 | TRBV19 | CASSTLTSGSYYGYTF
TRBJ2-7 | TRBV27 | CASRGPGRYEQYF
TRBJ2-1 | TRBV15 | CATGDRSGDSYNEQFF
TRBJ2-6 | TRBV2 | CASSRIVSGANVLTF
TRBJ1-1 | TRBV5-4 | CASSLAVGPGTEAFF
TRBJ2-1 | TRBV30 | CAWNRAAPSNEQFF
TRBJ1-3 | TRBV28 | CASSLPGGSGNTIYF
TRBJ2-7 | TRBV11-2 | CASSLGQGGFSYEQYF
TRBJ2-5 | TRBV5-4 | CASSSQETQYF
TRBJ2-1 | TRBV14 | CASSRTGTGGYNEQFF
TRBJ1-5 | TRBV6-5 | CASSYTSRQPQHF
TRBJ1-1 | TRBV11-3 | CASSITSNTEAFF
TRBJ2-3 | TRBV5-4 | CASSFDGRDTQYF
TRBJ2-3 | TRBV3-1/TRBV3-2 | CASSQGTSTDTQYF
TRBJ1-2 | TRBV7-9 | CASSSSDRDGAVGGYTF
TRBJ2-1 | TRBV5-6 | CASSFEPLGLADHNEQFF
TRBJ2-2 | TRBV2 | CASSRDYTGELFF
TRBJ1-6 | TRBV15 | CATSRDQGLGSPLHF
TRBJ2-7 | TRBV2 | CASSLLAGAYEQYF
TRBJ1-6 | TRBV7-2 | CASGIKTGNSPLHF
TRBJ1-2 | TRBV19 | CASRGQGQGYGYTF